The subject of this entry is one TCR beta chain. Its antigen is as yet unknown. The CDR3 end shows no conserved phenylalanine or tryptophan, and so a read error is likely. The limits of the CDR3 on the DNA are not certain, so only TCRdb's listed CDR3 is given. Per the germline V gene, CDR1 is SGHVS and CDR2 is FQNEAQ. The CDR3 is 10 residues long, ends included. Any patient presenting with uncontrolled infection, other autoimmune disease, pregnancy or lactation was left out. TCR beta CDR3 regions were amplified from RNA transcripts. The TCR CDR3 first-round RT-PCR relied on the HTBI primer set. TCRdb re-derived calls from the multiplex PCR reads in MiXCR, one entry per CDR3 protein. The sample has about 570,000 distinct CDR3 sequences, around 45% seen once. The sample belongs to a study of T cells in Graves' hyperthyroidism and ophthalmopathy. Whole-study results and caveats: The blood repertoire included most of the expanded thyroid clonotypes above 0.001. By a 13 V-J model, ophthalmopathy was set apart from stable hyperthyroidism.

Input material: peripheral blood or thyroid tissue (not recorded which). The chain joins TRBV7-8 to TRBJ2-5. This clonotype originated in an adult woman with Graves' disease, either hyperthyroidism or ophthalmopathy (not recorded which). The CDR3 reads CASSLHDPTV.